This TCR beta chain was sequenced in a study of cytomegalovirus exposure and HLA in healthy donors. Notes on the study in general: Accurate prediction of most subjects' HLA-A and HLA-B alleles from TCR beta sequences was reported. A later analysis linked a missense DCLRE1C variant to TCR beta V- and J-gene trimming. The study flagged fewer than 200 TCR beta chains as cytomegalovirus-associated.

Use of 60 Vbeta and 13 Jbeta primers characterized the PCR. TCRdb's table, derived via immunoSEQ multiplex PCR, lists solely in-frame clones and lacks some. Of around 120,000 clones in the sample, around three quarters were seen once. As to this clone: Its matching antigen is unknown.

This receptor was identified in a middle-aged woman in good health and CMV-seropositive. What was sequenced was PBMCs.

The CDR3 sequence: CASSPMGQGFMNTEAFF. CDR3 DNA: TGCGCCAGCAGTCCGATGGGACAGGGTTTCATGAACACTGAAGCTTTCTTT. The V and J genes are TRBV5-1 and TRBJ1-1; 9 bases fit TRBD1. Trimming cost V 5 bases and J 0 bases; bases outside gene matches: 11. This CDR3 comprises 17 residues. In germline, CDR1 is SGHRS, CDR2 YFSETQ.